This T cell receptor beta chain was observed in a study of identical twins. The CDR3 runs to 12 residues. The V end was cut by 0 bases, the J end by 3 bases, with 4 bases between. Germline CDR1 and CDR2: DFQATT and SNEGSKA (reference sequence). TCRdb called the 5' RACE reads again in MiXCR, with one record for every CDR3 protein. Among roughly 770,000 distinct CDR3 sequences, 18% were seen once, and the ten largest hold around 13%. These sequences were also reported in another study, on T cells expressing NK-cell markers.

What was sequenced was PBMCs. This sequence joins TRBV20-1 and TRBJ2-3; the D is unclear. This clonotype was sampled from a woman under 30 in good health. The CDR3 sequence is CSAREPTDTQYF. CDR3 coding DNA: TGCAGTGCTAGAGAACCGACAGATACGCAGTATTTT.